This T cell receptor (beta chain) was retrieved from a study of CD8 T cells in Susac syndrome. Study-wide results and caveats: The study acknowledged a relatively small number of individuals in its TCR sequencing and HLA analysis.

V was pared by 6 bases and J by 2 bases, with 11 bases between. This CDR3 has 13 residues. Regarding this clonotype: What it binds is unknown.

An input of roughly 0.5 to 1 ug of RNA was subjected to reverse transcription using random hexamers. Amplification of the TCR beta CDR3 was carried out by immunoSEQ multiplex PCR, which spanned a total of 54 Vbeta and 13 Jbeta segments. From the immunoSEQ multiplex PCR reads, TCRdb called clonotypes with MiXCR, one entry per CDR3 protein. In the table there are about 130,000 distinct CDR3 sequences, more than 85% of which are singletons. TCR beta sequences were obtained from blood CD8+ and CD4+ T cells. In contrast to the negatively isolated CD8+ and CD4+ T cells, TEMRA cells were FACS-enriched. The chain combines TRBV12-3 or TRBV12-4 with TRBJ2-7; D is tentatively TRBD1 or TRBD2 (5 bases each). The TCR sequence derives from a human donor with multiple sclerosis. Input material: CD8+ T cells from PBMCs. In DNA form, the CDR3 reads TGTGCCAGCAGCCCGGGGCGGGCCTACGAGCAGTACTTC. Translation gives CASSPGRAYEQYF.